This TCR beta chain derives from a study of human T cells and chemical hapten exposure (dated by TCRdb to the early 2020s). Regarding the study in general: For sensitization, 2% DPC in acetone was applied to a 2 cm by 2 cm area of upper inner arm skin. The libraries were sequenced as a pool, and the TCR yield per sample differed mostly because of small variations in library volumes within the pool. The patient cohort, mostly female, included alopecia areata with under or over 50% scalp involvement, alopecia totalis and alopecia universalis. Weekly therapeutic DPC doses were additionally applied to the scalp of patients throughout the roughly 22-week study period. Patient blood was sampled pre-sensitization (week 0) and at 2, 6 and about 24 weeks after DPC sensitization. Twenty-nine alopecia patients gave blood for TCR sequencing at one to four time points (pre-sensitization, 2, 6 and 24 weeks). The study tracked peripheral blood TCR repertoire changes in vivo during primary and secondary sensitization to the hapten diphenylcyclopropenone (DPC) in alopecia patients. Patch tests used Finn chambers with 0.01% DPC on the upper back, scored after 6 days by International Contact Dermatitis Research Group standards.

The time point label here, explained by the study, means: patch test 2, 6 weeks after DPC sensitization. The sample's treatment or condition label, in plain terms: therapeutic diphenylcyclopropenone sensitization with weekly scalp DPC. At each patch-test visit, blood was drawn before the patch test was applied. Patients were considered eligible if aged 18 to 70, diagnosed with alopecia and deemed suitable for DPC therapy, and patients were excluded if pregnant. Unfractionated whole blood was collected in Tempus Blood RNA tubes, and total RNA was extracted from that blood. The germline V gene supplies CDR1 SGHVS and CDR2 FQNEAQ. Taken from cysteine to phenylalanine, the CDR3 has 16 residues. Only the CDR3 DNA is retained, 48 bases long and in frame from the first base. The trim is 1 base for V and 4 bases for J, with a gap of 16 bases between the germline ends. Libraries were constructed by RACE. The sample was run on a NextSeq 500. Library preparation attached unique molecular identifiers to individual cDNA molecules for quantitative, reproducible TCR counting. Each blood RNA sample was used to sequence both TCR alpha and TCR beta chains. On the authors' methods: A median of about 87,000 TCRs per sample was observed, with a range of about 20,000 to 750,000. The Decombinator software suite was used to annotate V, J and CDR3 in the TCR reads. To make PS versus PT1 abundance plots, every sample was subsampled to the same number of TCRs (28,000). Expanded TCRs were defined as absent before sensitization and observed at least eight times at the 2-week time point. TCRdb trimmed public reads at Q25 via fastp, called clones via MiXCR and kept in-frame beta chains. For every CDR3 protein sequence, its rows merge into one entry that carries the most common genes and DNA. TCRdb assigned the V and J calls; the authors' analysis was not used. The table for this sample lists approximately 120,000 distinct CDR3 sequences; roughly 10% of them were counted only once. The top ten hold approximately 3% of the sample.

What the work shows at the level of the full study, not this receptor alone: Significantly more large CDR3 similarity clusters were formed by expanded TCRs than by pre-sensitization or healthy control sets, consistent with antigen-driven responses. Because all patients had alopecia, a presumed autoimmune disease, the immune response of the patients might differ from that of healthy individuals. Repeated subsampling changed both the strength of the expansion versus patch-test correlation and the threshold at which the correlation became significant. A positive correlation was found between the number of PT1 expanded TCRs and patch test score, with significance reached at thresholds 8, 16 and 32 but not 4. DPC sensitization did not change how many TCRs were above 1 in 1000 frequency, and no evidence was found of alterations in global repertoire structure.

Note on this clonotype: Which antigen it targets is not known. The input lacks base qualities; no much larger clone sits a single base away.

This TCR came from a woman in her thirties or forties with alopecia areata. Some clones in this sample may be carry-over from other donors' samples. The V and J segments used are TRBV7-8 and TRBJ1-2, with a tentative D gene TRBD1 over 6 matching bases. The sequencing here drew on whole blood, taken in connection with sensitization to the hapten diphenylcyclopropenone (DPC). The CDR3 protein is CASSLETGGIVYGYTF. DNA sequence: TGTGCCAGCAGCTTAGAGACGGGGGGCATAGTCTATGGCTACACCTTC.